This TCR beta chain was documented in a study of shared clonotypes between healthy human individuals. This table comes from immunoSEQ multiplex PCR, and its TCRdb copy is limited to in-frame clones, with some not included. The sample contains 2 million to 2.5 million clones, about 93% of which appear only once. This clone was seen a single time. CDR3 length equals 12 residues. V was cut by 8 bases and J by 11 bases, with 18 bases left in between. CDR1 is MNHNS, CDR2 SASEGT, per germline. Terminally differentiated effector memory CD45RA+ cells were excluded by CCR7 positive selection of CD45RO-negative cells. Donors comprised healthy HIV-negative adults lacking recent acute infections or vaccinations.

The chain recombines TRBV6-1 with TRBJ1-1; D possibly corresponds to TRBD1 (5 bases). The sequenced sample was naive CD8+ T cells from PBMCs. The receptor's source is a man aged 18 to 29 in good health. Some clones in this sample may be carry-over from other donors' samples. The CDR3, as DNA: TGTGCCAGCGGCGTCGGGGGGAGTTTGGCTTTCTTT. Its translation: CASGVGGSLAFF.